These T cell receptor beta chains were read from a single sample in a study of blood T cell repertoires in COVID-19. Assay: immunoSEQ multiplex PCR; the TCRdb copy retains only in-frame clones and omits some. The table lists approximately 110,000 clones, approximately 81% of them singletons. The sample taken for sequencing was peripheral blood. The receptors originated from a man at least 80 years old with COVID-19, enrolled during active disease. CDR3s include the opening cysteine and the closing phenylalanine or tryptophan. D genes are given only for firm matches. Some rows have no size entry. The others give once, few or many, or a class for an expanded clone.

few,TRBV29-1,TRBJ1-4,12,.,CSGRSGGEKLFF,TGCAGCGGTCGGTCCGGTGGTGAAAAACTGTTTTTT
.,TRBV7-6,TRBJ2-3,14,.,CASSLGLGTDTQYF,TGTGCCAGCAGCTTAGGACTAGGCACAGATACGCAGTATTTT
.,TRBV11-2,TRBJ2-7,14,.,CASSSSRTAYEQYF,TGTGCCAGCAGCTCGAGCCGGACAGCCTACGAGCAGTACTTC
.,TRBV3-1/TRBV3-2,TRBJ2-2,17,TRBD2,CASSQERGGRATGELFF,TGTGCCAGCAGCCAAGAACGGGGCGGGAGGGCCACCGGGGAGCTGTTTTTT
.,TRBV28,TRBJ2-7,14,TRBD2,CASSLLAGVYEQYF,TGTGCCAGCAGTTTATTAGCGGGGGTCTACGAGCAGTACTTC
few,TRBV6-6,TRBJ1-4,16,TRBD1,CASRTTGGSTNEKLFF,TGTGCCAGCAGGACGACAGGGGGTTCAACTAATGAAAAACTGTTTTTT
few,TRBV10-3,TRBJ1-5,14,.,CAISAGESNQPQHF,TGTGCCATCAGTGCGGGGGAAAGCAATCAGCCCCAGCATTTT
.,TRBV18,TRBJ2-2,16,TRBD1,CASSPPGQGIAGELFF,TGTGCCAGCTCACCACCGGGACAGGGTATCGCCGGGGAGCTGTTTTTT
.,TRBV6-5,TRBJ2-7,13,.,CASSYDTRHEQYF,TGTGCCAGCAGTTACGACACCCGGCACGAGCAGTACTTC
.,TRBV27,TRBJ1-1,15,.,CASSSYRVLNTEAFF,TGTGCCAGCAGTTCCTACAGAGTCTTGAACACTGAAGCTTTCTTT
.,TRBV15,TRBJ2-3,16,TRBD1,CATSRPPQGPTDTQYF,TGTGCCACCAGCAGACCTCCACAGGGGCCCACAGATACGCAGTATTTT
.,TRBV9,TRBJ2-7,15,TRBD2,CASSVAPSGSYEQYF,TGTGCCAGCAGCGTAGCGCCTAGCGGGAGTTACGAGCAGTACTTC
.,TRBV28,TRBJ1-2,13,TRBD1,CASSKTGGWGYTF,TGTGCCAGCAGTAAAACAGGGGGCTGGGGCTACACCTTC
.,TRBV11-2,TRBJ2-5,16,TRBD2,CASSFGVGGSGETQYF,TGTGCCAGCAGCTTCGGTGTCGGCGGGAGCGGGGAGACCCAGTACTTC
.,TRBV4-2,TRBJ2-3,16,.,CASSQERGFSTDTQYF,TGTGCCAGCAGCCAAGAGCGGGGATTTAGCACAGATACGCAGTATTTT
.,TRBV6-5,TRBJ2-1,14,.,CASSYGGSYNEQFF,TGTGCCAGCAGTTACGGCGGATCCTACAATGAGCAGTTCTTC
.,TRBV11-2,TRBJ2-5,13,TRBD1,CASSAQGGKTQYF,TGTGCCAGCAGCGCACAGGGGGGAAAGACCCAGTACTTC
once,TRBV5-1,TRBJ2-1,16,TRBD1,CASSLVSGQGDNEQFF,TGCGCCAGCAGCTTGGTATCGGGACAGGGTGATAATGAGCAGTTCTTC
.,TRBV7-7,TRBJ2-5,15,TRBD2,CASSSLAGGLGTQYF,TGTGCTAGCAGCTCCCTAGCGGGAGGGCTGGGGACCCAGTACTTC
.,TRBV5-1,TRBJ2-3,16,TRBD2,CASSGNSGSGPDTQYF,TGCGCCAGCAGCGGAAATAGCGGGAGCGGGCCAGATACGCAGTATTTT
.,TRBV6-6,TRBJ1-1,16,TRBD1,CASSSRTGGGSREAFF,TGTGCCAGCAGTTCCAGGACAGGGGGCGGCAGTCGTGAAGCTTTCTTT
.,TRBV6-4,TRBJ1-1,13,.,CASSLTGNTEAFF,TGTGCCAGCAGTCTGACGGGGAACACTGAAGCTTTCTTT
.,TRBV7-3,TRBJ1-2,13,.,CASSPSQGYGYTF,TGTGCCAGCAGCCCATCCCAGGGCTATGGCTACACCTTC
few,TRBV2,TRBJ2-5,15,TRBD2,CASSPRTSGTETQYF,TGTGCCAGCAGTCCCCGGACTAGCGGGACGGAGACCCAGTACTTC
.,TRBV9,TRBJ2-3,16,TRBD2,CASSEGGFSSTDTQYF,TGTGCCAGCAGCGAGGGAGGGTTCTCTAGCACAGATACGCAGTATTTT
.,TRBV7-8,TRBJ1-5,15,TRBD1,CASSLAFQGDQPQHF,TGTGCCAGCAGCTTAGCCTTTCAGGGGGATCAGCCCCAGCATTTT
.,TRBV5-6,TRBJ1-6,17,.,CASSLVFQGRYNSPLHF,TGTGCCAGCAGCTTGGTGTTTCAGGGAAGGTATAATTCACCCCTCCACTTT
.,TRBV5-6,TRBJ2-1,15,TRBD2,CASSFRLSGVNEQFF,TGTGCCAGCAGCTTCCGACTTAGCGGGGTCAATGAGCAGTTCTTC
few,TRBV6-2/TRBV6-3,TRBJ2-5,12,.,CASSPQGETQYF,TGTGCCAGCAGTCCCCAGGGGGAGACCCAGTACTTC
.,TRBV5-4,TRBJ2-7,16,.,CASSPRLGLPWSEQYF,TGTGCCAGCAGCCCTAGACTAGGGCTCCCGTGGTCCGAGCAGTACTTC
few,TRBV19,TRBJ1-1,16,TRBD1,CASSMGPYRGNTEAFF,TGTGCCAGTAGTATGGGGCCTTACAGGGGGAACACTGAAGCTTTCTTT
.,TRBV12-3/TRBV12-4,TRBJ1-6,13,.,CASSLALDSPLHF,TGTGCCAGCAGTTTAGCGTTAGATTCACCCCTCCACTTT
many,TRBV28,TRBJ1-5,14,TRBD1,CASSKPDRAQPQHF,TGTGCCAGCAGCAAACCGGACAGGGCCCAGCCCCAGCATTTT
few,TRBV7-9,TRBJ2-1,16,.,CASSLGWQGNWDEQFF,TGTGCCAGCAGCTTAGGGTGGCAGGGGAATTGGGATGAGCAGTTCTTC
.,TRBV18,TRBJ1-4,14,TRBD1,CASSSRQGDEKLFF,TGTGCCAGCTCATCTCGACAGGGCGATGAAAAACTGTTTTTT
few,TRBV11-2,TRBJ2-1,11,.,CASQWYNEQFF,TGTGCCAGCCAGTGGTACAATGAGCAGTTCTTC
.,TRBV11-2,TRBJ1-6,14,.,CASSGGRAQSPLHF,TGTGCCAGCAGCGGGGGGAGGGCGCAATCACCCCTCCACTTT
.,TRBV4-2,TRBJ2-1,16,TRBD2,CASSPRVSGDYNEQFF,TGTGCCAGCAGCCCTCGAGTTAGCGGGGACTACAATGAGCAGTTCTTC
.,TRBV3-1/TRBV3-2,TRBJ2-2,14,TRBD1,CASSPRDRAGELFF,TGTGCCAGCAGCCCCAGAGACAGGGCCGGGGAGCTGTTTTTT
.,TRBV7-3,TRBJ2-6,16,.,CASSLSSGSGANVLTF,TGTGCCAGCAGCTTAAGCTCGGGTTCTGGGGCCAACGTCCTGACTTTC
.,TRBV19,TRBJ1-5,16,TRBD1,CASRAMGQGEDQPQHF,TGTGCCAGTAGAGCCATGGGACAGGGGGAGGATCAGCCCCAGCATTTT
.,TRBV28,TRBJ2-7,14,TRBD1,CASSPGTGSGEQYF,TGTGCCAGCAGTCCCGGGACAGGGAGCGGCGAGCAGTACTTC
.,TRBV9,TRBJ2-2,11,.,CASSMYGELFF,TGTGCCAGCAGCATGTACGGGGAGCTGTTTTTT
.,TRBV19,TRBJ1-1,15,.,CASSGRVSMNTEAFF,TGTGCCAGTAGTGGCCGGGTCTCCATGAACACTGAAGCTTTCTTT
once,TRBV28,TRBJ2-1,16,TRBD2,CASSLSASGSYNEQFF,TGTGCCAGCAGTTTATCGGCTAGCGGGAGCTACAATGAGCAGTTCTTC
.,TRBV29-1,TRBJ2-3,16,TRBD2,CSVEDASGSKADTQYF,TGCAGCGTTGAAGATGCTAGCGGGAGTAAAGCAGATACGCAGTATTTT
.,TRBV19,TRBJ2-5,15,TRBD2,CASSIRTSGPETQYF,TGTGCCAGTAGTATCCGGACTAGCGGGCCGGAGACCCAGTACTTC
.,TRBV11-3,TRBJ2-3,14,TRBD2,CASSVAGGSDTQYF,TGTGCCAGCAGCGTAGCGGGAGGATCAGATACGCAGTATTTT
.,TRBV24-1,TRBJ2-5,14,TRBD1,CATSDQGAGETQYF,TGTGCCACCAGTGATCAGGGGGCAGGGGAGACCCAGTACTTC
.,TRBV5-4,TRBJ1-6,14,TRBD1,CASSLQGIISPLHF,TGTGCCAGCAGCTTACAGGGGATCATTTCACCCCTCCACTTT
.,TRBV28,TRBJ1-2,13,TRBD1,CASSTTGLYGYTF,TGTGCCAGCAGCACGACAGGGCTCTATGGCTACACCTTC
.,TRBV6-5,TRBJ2-2,12,TRBD1,CASSLGQGELFF,TGTGCCAGCAGCCTGGGACAGGGGGAGCTGTTTTTT
.,TRBV11-2,TRBJ2-7,13,.,CASSLNRVYEQYF,TGTGCCAGCAGCTTAAACAGGGTTTACGAGCAGTACTTC
few,TRBV16,TRBJ1-3,17,.,CASSQSLLLSSGNTIYF,TGTGCCAGCAGCCAATCCCTACTACTGAGCTCTGGAAACACCATATATTTT
.,TRBV9,TRBJ2-2,17,TRBD2,CASSLRGSGRNVGELFF,TGTGCCAGCAGCCTGAGAGGCAGCGGGAGGAATGTCGGGGAGCTGTTTTTT
.,TRBV7-2,TRBJ2-1,13,.,CASSSQTGTEQFF,TGTGCCAGCAGCTCCCAGACCGGGACAGAGCAGTTCTTC
.,TRBV4-1,TRBJ2-2,15,.,CASSQSRVNTGELFF,TGCGCCAGCAGCCAGTCCAGGGTGAACACCGGGGAGCTGTTTTTT
.,TRBV29-1,TRBJ2-4,11,.,CSVFTGNIQYF,TGCAGCGTTTTTACAGGAAACATTCAGTACTTC
.,TRBV15,TRBJ1-2,17,.,CATSRDSRSDRLNGYTF,TGTGCCACCAGCAGAGATTCCCGAAGTGACAGGTTGAATGGCTACACCTTC